This TCR beta chain was captured in a study of shared clonotypes between healthy human individuals. For the study at large: Donors were a couple of women and a few men aged 18 to 49. Findings of the study overall: Richness estimates generally favored naive over memory subsets.

The V gene lost 5 bases and the J gene lost 2 bases, with 8 bases spanning the gap. Germline V gene data show CDR1 as KGHSH and CDR2 as LQKENI. The CDR3 consists of 13 residues. Concerning this clone: Its antigen is still unknown.

Clones were read by immunoSEQ multiplex PCR, and TCRdb kept only the in-frame ones, dropping some. The table includes about 360,000 clones, 70% to 75% detected once. CD4+ cells yielded CD45RA+ naive and CD45RA-negative memory subsets. The chain uses TRBV18 and TRBJ2-3; D is uncertain. The specimen sequenced was memory CD4+ T cells sorted from blood. Indicated subset: CD45RA-negative fraction. This sequence was found in a man aged 30 to 39 in good health. CDR3 protein: CASSGSITDTQYF. The CDR3 DNA is TGTGCCAGCTCAGGCTCTATCACAGATACGCAGTATTTT.